This T cell receptor (beta chain) was identified during a study of Graves' ophthalmopathy and Graves' hyperthyroidism (dated by TCRdb to the late 2010s). Some background on the complete study: Peripheral blood was collected before any treatment was given, at the time of initial diagnosis. To tell Graves' ophthalmopathy apart from Graves' hyperthyroidism, and to predict which patients would progress to ophthalmopathy, the study relied on TCR beta repertoire signatures. In total, 135 blood samples were TCR-sequenced: around 42 ophthalmopathy, under 85 hyperthyroidism and around 17 hyperthyroidism-to-ophthalmopathy patients. A discovery set of 95 to 100 patients (43 ophthalmopathy, 55 to 65 stable hyperthyroidism) was enrolled to explore V-J signatures distinguishing ophthalmopathy from hyperthyroidism. The independent validation cohort included approximately 19 hyperthyroidism patients plus 17 patients who later progressed from hyperthyroidism to ophthalmopathy. In over 5 hyperthyroidism patients, the T-cell repertoires found in thyroid tissue were compared with those found in blood. After sampling, hyperthyroidism patients received methimazole starting at 30 mg daily, and ophthalmopathy patients received high-dose intravenous methylprednisolone.

The CDR3 goes from the cysteine to the phenylalanine over 14 residues. This entry keeps only the CDR3 DNA: 42 bases, framed from base 1. V and J are trimmed by 4 bases and 6 bases, and the gene matches miss 6 bases of the junction. Via the germline V gene, CDR1 is SGHRS and CDR2 YFSETQ. For repertoire sequencing, TCR beta CDR3 regions were amplified from RNA transcripts. A first-round RT-PCR used HTBI primers with the Qiagen OneStep RT-PCR kit, followed by a second-round multiplex PCR, size selection and purification. Libraries were sequenced on an Illumina HiSeq2000 using paired-end 100 bp reads. The source study handled its data this way. Reads were processed with SOAPnuke, discarding reads with adapters, uncalled bases, mean Phred below 15, or no exact constant-primer or identifier match. COPE v1.2.5 was used to merge the high-quality paired reads. Each unique nucleotide sequence was treated as a clonotype, and MiTCR v1.1 was used to align the clonotypes to the IMGT TRB V, D and J references. The analysis was limited to V-J combinations with a frequency above 0.0001, which together covered more than 99% of repertoires. For each V-J combination, a TCR clonal expansion and chaos score was defined as F50 clonal expansion divided by the chaos observed in the TCRdist matrix. Welch's t-statistics and random forest were used to reduce the features to 10 to 15 V-J combinations, which were then used as input to a naive Bayes classifier. The similarity between thyroid and blood repertoires was quantified using the Morisita-Horn index. TCRdb reworked the public reads: Q25 trimming with fastp, MiXCR clone assembly, productive beta chains retained. Entries that share a CDR3 protein sequence are merged under the most common genes and DNA. These V and J calls rely on TCRdb rather than the paper's analysis. This sample holds 300,000 or so distinct CDR3 sequences; roughly a sixth were observed only once. The biggest ten clones account for approximately 13% of the sample.

Ophthalmopathy patients had moderately to severely active disease, Clinical Activity Score of at least 3, NOSPECS grade of at least 4, and disease duration under 3 months. Patients with other autoimmune diseases, uncontrolled infections, pregnancy or lactation were excluded from the study. Clinical symptoms, serum thyroxine, TRAb, thyroid ultrasound and orbital computed tomography were used for diagnosis. PBMCs were isolated from 8 to 10 ml of fresh peripheral blood by Ficoll-Paque density gradient centrifugation. Total RNA was extracted with Trizol reagent and quality-checked on an Agilent 2100 Bioanalyzer. This clonotype was seen repeatedly, ten times or more. Its recognized antigen is unknown. No per-base quality is available; no much larger clone lies one base away. General findings and caveats noted by the study authors: In validation, the model predicted ophthalmopathy progression with less than 71% sensitivity and roughly 72% specificity; some 13 predicted patients were CT-confirmed with GO in a median of 6.5 months. In cross-validation, the 13-signature model distinguished ophthalmopathy from stable hyperthyroidism with 85% to 90% sensitivity and nearly 82% specificity, and in the test set the corresponding values were approximately 80% and 68%. No statistical method was used to predetermine the sample size, and group allocation was not hidden from the investigators. Most expanded thyroid clonotypes with frequency above 0.001 were also detected in blood, suggesting blood repertoires may reflect the thyroid immune response.

The rearrangement joined TRBV5-1 to TRBJ2-4; 8 nucleotides in the junction match TRBD1. The TCR comes from an adult man with Graves' ophthalmopathy. Material: peripheral blood. The sequence in DNA is TGCGCCAGCAGCCCTAGGACAGGGATAAACATTCAGTACTTC. It translates to CASSPRTGINIQYF.